Here is one TCR beta chain with its context. Its antigen is as yet unknown. The data belong to a study of cytomegalovirus exposure and HLA in healthy donors. Findings and limits, study-wide: Published work reported that the classifier diagnosed cytomegalovirus status with high specificity and sensitivity. Association with HLA alleles at 0.05 false discovery rate was found for around 17,000 TCR beta sequences in a later analysis. Roughly 170 TCR beta chains were listed as cytomegalovirus-associated.

60 Vbeta and 13 Jbeta primers were used in PCR. Using immunoSEQ multiplex PCR, the repertoire was profiled, and TCRdb retains in-frame clones only, with some absent. The sample records some 81,000 clones, roughly two thirds being singletons. Losses at the gene ends were 3 bases for V and 2 bases for J; bases not matched to a gene: 3. The length of the CDR3 is 13 residues. In germline, CDR1 is SQVTM, CDR2 ANQGSEA. The source of this sequence is a woman aged 40 to 50 in good health and CMV-seropositive. This chain joins TRBV29-1 and TRBJ2-7; 8 bases map to TRBD2. The material sequenced was PBMCs. CDR3 region: CSVETSATYEQYF. The CDR3 DNA sequence: TGCAGCGTTGAGACTAGCGCTACCTACGAGCAGTACTTC.